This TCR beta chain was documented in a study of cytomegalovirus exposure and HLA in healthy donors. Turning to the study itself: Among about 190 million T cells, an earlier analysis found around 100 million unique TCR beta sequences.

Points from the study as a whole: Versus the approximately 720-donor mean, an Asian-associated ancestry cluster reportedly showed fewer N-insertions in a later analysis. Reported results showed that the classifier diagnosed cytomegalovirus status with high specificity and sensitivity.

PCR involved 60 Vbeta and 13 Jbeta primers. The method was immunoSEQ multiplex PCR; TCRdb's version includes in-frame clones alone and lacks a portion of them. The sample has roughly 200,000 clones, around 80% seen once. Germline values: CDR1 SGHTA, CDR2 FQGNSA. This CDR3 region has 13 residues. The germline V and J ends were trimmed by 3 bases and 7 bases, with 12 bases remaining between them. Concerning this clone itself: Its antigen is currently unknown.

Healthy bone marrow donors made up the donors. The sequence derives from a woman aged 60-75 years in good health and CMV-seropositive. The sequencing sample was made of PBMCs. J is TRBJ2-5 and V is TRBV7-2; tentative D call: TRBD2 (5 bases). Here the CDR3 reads CASSFLLEGTQYF. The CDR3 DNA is TGTGCCAGCAGCTTTCTACTAGAAGGGACCCAGTACTTC.